This TCR beta chain was identified in a study of OX40 agonist ivuxolimab in advanced cancers. General study points: Also showing low normalized T-cell clonal expansion were some of the nonresponders.

TCRdb's copy holds only in-frame clones and misses some; the assay was immunoSEQ multiplex PCR. The profile shows some 44,000 clones, around 80% of them singletons. V shed 3 bases and J shed 3 bases, with 9 bases lying between them. In germline, CDR1 is KGHSH, CDR2 LQKENI. This CDR3 contains 15 residues. Autoimmune disease history or systemic immunosuppression barred patients. Turning to this clone: Its antigen is still unknown.

The sequence derives from an adult with an advanced solid tumor such as melanoma, head and neck, liver or kidney cancer. V gene TRBV18 combines with J gene TRBJ1-6; tentative D call: TRBD1 (5 bases). The starting material was CD4+ or CD8+ T cells sorted from blood, obtained in a trial of the OX40 agonist ivuxolimab. The CDR3 DNA reads as TGTGCCAGCTCACCTGGGGCCGGCTATAATTCACCCCTCCACTTT. Amino acids: CASSPGAGYNSPLHF. The entire variable domain, with the rest obtained from reference TRBV18 and TRBJ1-6, is as follows: NAGVMQNPRHLVRRRGQEARLRCSPMKGHSHVYWYRQLPEEGLKFMVYLQKENIIDESGMPKERFSAEFPKEGPSILRIQQVVRGDSAAYFCASSPGAGYNSPLHFGNGTRLTVT.